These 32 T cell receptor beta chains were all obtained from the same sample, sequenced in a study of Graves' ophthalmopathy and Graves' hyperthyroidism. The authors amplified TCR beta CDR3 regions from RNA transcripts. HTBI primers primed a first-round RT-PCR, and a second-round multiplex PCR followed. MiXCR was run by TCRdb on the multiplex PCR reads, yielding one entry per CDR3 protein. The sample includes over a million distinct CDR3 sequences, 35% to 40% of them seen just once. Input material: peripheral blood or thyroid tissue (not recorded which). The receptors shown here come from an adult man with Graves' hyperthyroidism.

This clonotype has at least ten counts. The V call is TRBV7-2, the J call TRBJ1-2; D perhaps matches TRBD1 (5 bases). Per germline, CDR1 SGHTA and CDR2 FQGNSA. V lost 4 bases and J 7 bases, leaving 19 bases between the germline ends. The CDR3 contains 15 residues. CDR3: CASSYVRAGYGGYTF. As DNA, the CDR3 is TGTGCCAGCAGCTATGTTCGAGCAGGGTACGGTGGCTACACCTTC.

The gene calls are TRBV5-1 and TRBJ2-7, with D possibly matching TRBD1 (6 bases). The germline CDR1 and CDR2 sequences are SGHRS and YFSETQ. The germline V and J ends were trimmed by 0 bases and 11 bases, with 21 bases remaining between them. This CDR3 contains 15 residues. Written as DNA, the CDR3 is TGCGCCAGCAGCTTGGAGGGACACCTTTCTAAGGAGGAGTACTTC. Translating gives CASSLEGHLSKEEYF.

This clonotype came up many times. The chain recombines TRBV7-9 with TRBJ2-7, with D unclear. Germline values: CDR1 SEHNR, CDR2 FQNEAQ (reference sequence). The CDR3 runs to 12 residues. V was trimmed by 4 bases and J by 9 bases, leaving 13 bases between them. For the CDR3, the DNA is TGTGCCAGCAGCTCCGGTCAGACAACGCAGTACTTC. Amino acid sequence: CASSSGQTTQYF.

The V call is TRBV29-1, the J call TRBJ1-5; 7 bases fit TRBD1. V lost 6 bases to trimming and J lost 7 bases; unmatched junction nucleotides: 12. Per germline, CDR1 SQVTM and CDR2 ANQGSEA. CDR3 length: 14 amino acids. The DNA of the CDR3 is TGCAGCGTCCAGGTGGGGACAGTGGAGCAGCCCCAGCATTTT. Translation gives CSVQVGTVEQPQHF.

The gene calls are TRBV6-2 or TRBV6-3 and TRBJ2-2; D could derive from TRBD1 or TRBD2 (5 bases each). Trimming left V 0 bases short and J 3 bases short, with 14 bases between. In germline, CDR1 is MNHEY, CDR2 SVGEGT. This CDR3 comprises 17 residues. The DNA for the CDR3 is TGTGCCAGCAGTTACTCGCCCGGGACCCGCTACACCGGGGAGCTGTTTTTT. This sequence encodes CASSYSPGTRYTGELFF.

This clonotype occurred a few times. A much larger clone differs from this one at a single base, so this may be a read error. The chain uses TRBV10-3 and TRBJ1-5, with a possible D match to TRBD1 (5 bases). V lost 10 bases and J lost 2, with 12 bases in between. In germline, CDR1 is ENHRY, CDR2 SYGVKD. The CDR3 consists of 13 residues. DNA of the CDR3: TGTGCCACCAGAGCGGGGGGCAATCAGCCCCAGCATTTT. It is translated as CATRAGGNQPQHF.

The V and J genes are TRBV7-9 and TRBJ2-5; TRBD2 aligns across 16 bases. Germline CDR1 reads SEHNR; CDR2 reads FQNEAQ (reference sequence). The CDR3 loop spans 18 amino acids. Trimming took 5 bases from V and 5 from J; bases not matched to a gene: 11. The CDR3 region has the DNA TGTGCCAGCAGCCCCACCCGGGGACTAGCGGGAGGGTCGGAGACCCAGTACTTC. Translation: CASSPTRGLAGGSETQYF.

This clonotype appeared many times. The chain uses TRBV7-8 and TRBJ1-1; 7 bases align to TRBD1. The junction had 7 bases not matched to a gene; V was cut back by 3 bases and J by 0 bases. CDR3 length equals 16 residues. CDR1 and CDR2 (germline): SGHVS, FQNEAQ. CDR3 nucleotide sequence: TGTGCCAGCAGCTTTGACCGGGACAGCATGAACACTGAAGCTTTCTTT. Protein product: CASSFDRDSMNTEAFF.

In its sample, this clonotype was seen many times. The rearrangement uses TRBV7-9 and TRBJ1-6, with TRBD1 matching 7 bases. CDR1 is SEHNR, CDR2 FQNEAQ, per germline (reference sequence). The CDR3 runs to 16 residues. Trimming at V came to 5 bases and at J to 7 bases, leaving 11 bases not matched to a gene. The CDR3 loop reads CASSPQGRVANSPLHF. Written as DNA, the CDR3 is TGTGCCAGCAGCCCACAGGGGCGCGTGGCGAATTCACCCCTCCACTTT.

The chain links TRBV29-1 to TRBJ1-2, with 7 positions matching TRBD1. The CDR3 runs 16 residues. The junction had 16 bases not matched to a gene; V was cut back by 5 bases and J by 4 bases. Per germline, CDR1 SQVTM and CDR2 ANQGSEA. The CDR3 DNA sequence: TGCAGCGTTCGGGGTCGGGACAGCGTCTGGGGCTATGGCTACACCTTC. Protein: CSVRGRDSVWGYGYTF.

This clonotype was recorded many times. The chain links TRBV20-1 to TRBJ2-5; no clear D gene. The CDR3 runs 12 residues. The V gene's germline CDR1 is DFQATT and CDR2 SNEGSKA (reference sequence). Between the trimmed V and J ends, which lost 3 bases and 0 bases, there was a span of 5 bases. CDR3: CSARANQETQYF. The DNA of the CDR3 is TGCAGTGCTAGGGCCAACCAAGAGACCCAGTACTTC.

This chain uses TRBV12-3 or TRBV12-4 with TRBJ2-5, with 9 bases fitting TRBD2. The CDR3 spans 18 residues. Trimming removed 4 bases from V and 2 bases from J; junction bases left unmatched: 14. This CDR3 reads CASSSANYGGGVQETQYF. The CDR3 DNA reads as TGTGCCAGCAGTTCAGCTAACTATGGCGGGGGGGTTCAAGAGACCCAGTACTTC.

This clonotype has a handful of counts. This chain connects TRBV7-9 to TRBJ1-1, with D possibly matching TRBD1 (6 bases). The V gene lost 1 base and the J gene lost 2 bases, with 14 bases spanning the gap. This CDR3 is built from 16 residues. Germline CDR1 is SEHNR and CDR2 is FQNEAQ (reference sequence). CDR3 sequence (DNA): TGTGCCAGCAGCTTAGGAAGGAACAGGGACAACACTGAAGCTTTCTTT. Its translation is CASSLGRNRDNTEAFF. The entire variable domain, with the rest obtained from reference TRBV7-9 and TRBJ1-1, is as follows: DTGVSQNPRHKITKRGQNVTFRCDPISEHNRLYWYRQTLGQGPEFLTYFQNEAQLEKSRLLSDRFSAERPKGSFSTLEIQRTEQGDSAMYLCASSLGRNRDNTEAFFGQGTRLTVV.

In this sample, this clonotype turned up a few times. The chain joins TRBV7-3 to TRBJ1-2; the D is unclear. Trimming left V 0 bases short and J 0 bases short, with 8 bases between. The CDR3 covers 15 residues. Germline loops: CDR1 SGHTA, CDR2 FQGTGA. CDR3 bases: TGTGCCAGCAGCTTAACGGGCCGTACTAACTATGGCTACACCTTC. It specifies CASSLTGRTNYGYTF.

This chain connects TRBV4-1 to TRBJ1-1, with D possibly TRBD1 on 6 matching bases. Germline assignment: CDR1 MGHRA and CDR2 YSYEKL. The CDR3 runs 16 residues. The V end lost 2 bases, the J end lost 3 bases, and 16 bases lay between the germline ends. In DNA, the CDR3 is TGCGCCAGCAGCCAACCGCGCAGGGGAAGGTACACTGAAGCTTTCTTT. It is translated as CASSQPRRGRYTEAFF.

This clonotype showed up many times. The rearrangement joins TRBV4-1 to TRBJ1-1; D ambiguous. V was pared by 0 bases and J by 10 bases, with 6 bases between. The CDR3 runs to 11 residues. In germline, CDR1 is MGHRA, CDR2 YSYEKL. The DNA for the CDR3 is TGCGCCAGCAGCCAAGATCATCGAGCTTTCTTT. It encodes CASSQDHRAFF.

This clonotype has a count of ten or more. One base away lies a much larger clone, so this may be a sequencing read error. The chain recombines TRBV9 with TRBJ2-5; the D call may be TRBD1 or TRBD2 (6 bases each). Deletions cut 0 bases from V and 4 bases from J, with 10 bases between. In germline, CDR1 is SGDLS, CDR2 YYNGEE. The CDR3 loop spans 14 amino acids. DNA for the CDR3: TGTGCCAGCAGCGTAGCGGGGGCAGGAGAGACCCAGTACTTC. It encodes CASSVAGAGETQYF. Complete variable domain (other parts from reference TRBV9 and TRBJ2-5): DSGVTQTPKHLITATGQRVTLRCSPRSGDLSVYWYQQSLDQGLQFLIQYYNGEERAKGNILERFSAQQFPDLHSELNLSSLELGDSALYFCASSVAGAGETQYFGPGTRLLVL.

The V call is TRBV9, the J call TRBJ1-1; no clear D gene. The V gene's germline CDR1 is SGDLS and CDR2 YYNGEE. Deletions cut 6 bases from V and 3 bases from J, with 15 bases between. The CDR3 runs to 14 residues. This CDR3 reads CASNLGVEDTEAFF. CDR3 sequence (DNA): TGTGCCAGCAATTTAGGAGTAGAGGACACTGAAGCTTTCTTT.

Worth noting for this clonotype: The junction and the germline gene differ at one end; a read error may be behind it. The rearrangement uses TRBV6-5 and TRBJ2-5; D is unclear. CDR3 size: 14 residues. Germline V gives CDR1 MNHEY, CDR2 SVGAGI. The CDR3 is CASTSRTDQEAQYF. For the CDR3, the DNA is TGTGCCAGCACCTCCCGAACAGATCAAGAGGCCCAGTACTTC.

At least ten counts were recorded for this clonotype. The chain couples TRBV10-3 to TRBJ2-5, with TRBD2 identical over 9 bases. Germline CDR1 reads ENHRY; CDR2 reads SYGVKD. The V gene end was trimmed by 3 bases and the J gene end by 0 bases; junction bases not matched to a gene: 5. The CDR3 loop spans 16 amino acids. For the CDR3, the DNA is TGTGCCATCAGTGATTCGAGCGGGGGGTACCAAGAGACCCAGTACTTC. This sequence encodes CAISDSSGGYQETQYF.

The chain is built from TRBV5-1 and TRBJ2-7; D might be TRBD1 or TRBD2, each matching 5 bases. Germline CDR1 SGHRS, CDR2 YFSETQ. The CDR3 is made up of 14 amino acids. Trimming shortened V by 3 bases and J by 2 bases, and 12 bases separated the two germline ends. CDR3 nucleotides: TGCGCCAGCAGCTCGAGGGACGGAGCCTACGAGCAGTACTTC. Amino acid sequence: CASSSRDGAYEQYF.

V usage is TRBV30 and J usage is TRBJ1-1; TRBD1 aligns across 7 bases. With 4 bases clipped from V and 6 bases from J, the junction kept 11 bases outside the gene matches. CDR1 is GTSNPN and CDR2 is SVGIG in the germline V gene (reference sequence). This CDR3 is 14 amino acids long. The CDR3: CAWTKQGRFPEAFF. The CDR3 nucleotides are TGTGCCTGGACCAAACAGGGGAGATTTCCTGAAGCTTTCTTT.

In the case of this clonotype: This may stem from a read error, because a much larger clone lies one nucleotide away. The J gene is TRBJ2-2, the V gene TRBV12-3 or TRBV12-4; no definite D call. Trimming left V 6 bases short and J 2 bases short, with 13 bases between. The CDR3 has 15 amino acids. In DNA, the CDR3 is TGTGCCAGCAGCCCGTCCGCGACCAACACCGGGGAGCTGTTTTTT. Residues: CASSPSATNTGELFF.

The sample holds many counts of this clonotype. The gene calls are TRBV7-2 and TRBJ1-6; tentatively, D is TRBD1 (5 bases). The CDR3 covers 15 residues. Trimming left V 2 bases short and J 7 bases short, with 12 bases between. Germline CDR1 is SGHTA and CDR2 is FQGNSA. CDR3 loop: CASSLRRGENSPLHF. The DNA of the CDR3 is TGTGCCAGCAGCTTAAGGAGGGGTGAGAATTCACCCCTCCACTTT.

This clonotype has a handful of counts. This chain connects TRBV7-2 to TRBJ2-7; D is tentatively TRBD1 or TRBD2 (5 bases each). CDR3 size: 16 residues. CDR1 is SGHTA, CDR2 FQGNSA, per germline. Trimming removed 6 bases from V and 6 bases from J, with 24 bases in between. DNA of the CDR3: TGTGCCAGCAGTTACTCGGACGGGGCCAAGGCCCGCGAGCAGTACTTC. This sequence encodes CASSYSDGAKAREQYF.

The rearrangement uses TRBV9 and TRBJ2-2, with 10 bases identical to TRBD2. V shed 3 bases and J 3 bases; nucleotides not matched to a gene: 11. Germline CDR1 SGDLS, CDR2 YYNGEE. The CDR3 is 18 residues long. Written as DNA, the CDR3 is TGTGCCAGCAGCGAGTACCCGCGGACTAGCGGTGACACCGGGGAGCTGTTTTTT. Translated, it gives CASSEYPRTSGDTGELFF.

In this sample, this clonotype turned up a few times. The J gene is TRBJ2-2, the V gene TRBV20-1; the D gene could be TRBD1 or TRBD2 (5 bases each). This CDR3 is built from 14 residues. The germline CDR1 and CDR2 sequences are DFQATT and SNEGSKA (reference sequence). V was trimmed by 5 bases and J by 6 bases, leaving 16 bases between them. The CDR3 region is CSAGRDGIPGELFF. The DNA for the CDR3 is TGCAGTGCTGGCAGGGACGGGATTCCCGGGGAGCTGTTTTTT.

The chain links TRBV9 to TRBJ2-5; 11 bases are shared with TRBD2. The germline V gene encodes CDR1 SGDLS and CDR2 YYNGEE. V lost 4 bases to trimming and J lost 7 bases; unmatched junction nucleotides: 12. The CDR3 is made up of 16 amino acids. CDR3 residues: CASSILGPLAGGTQYF. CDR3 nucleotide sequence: TGTGCCAGCAGCATATTAGGCCCCCTAGCGGGGGGGACCCAGTACTTC.

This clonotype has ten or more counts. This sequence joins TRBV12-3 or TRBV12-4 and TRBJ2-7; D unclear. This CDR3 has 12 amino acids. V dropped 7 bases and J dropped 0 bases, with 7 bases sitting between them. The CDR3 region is CASTPNSYEQYF. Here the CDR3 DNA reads TGTGCCAGCACTCCCAACTCCTACGAGCAGTACTTC.

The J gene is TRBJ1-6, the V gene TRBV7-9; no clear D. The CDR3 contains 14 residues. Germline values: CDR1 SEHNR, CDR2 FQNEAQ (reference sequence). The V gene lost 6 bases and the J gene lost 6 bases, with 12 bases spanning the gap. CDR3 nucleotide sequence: TGTGCCAGCAGTTCGGGCCTTTTTAATTCACCCCTCCACTTT. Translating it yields CASSSGLFNSPLHF.

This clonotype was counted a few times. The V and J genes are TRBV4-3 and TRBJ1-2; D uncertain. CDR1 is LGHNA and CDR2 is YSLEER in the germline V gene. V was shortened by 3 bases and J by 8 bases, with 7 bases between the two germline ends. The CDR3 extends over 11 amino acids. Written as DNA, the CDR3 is TGCGCCAGCAGCCATAATTACGGCTACACCTTC. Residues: CASSHNYGYTF.

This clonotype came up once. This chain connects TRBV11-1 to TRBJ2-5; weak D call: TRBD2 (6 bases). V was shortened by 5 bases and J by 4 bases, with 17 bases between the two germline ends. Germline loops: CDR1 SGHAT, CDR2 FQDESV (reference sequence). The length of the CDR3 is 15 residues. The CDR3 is CASSPRGLRGETQYF. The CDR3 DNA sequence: TGTGCCAGCAGCCCCCGGGGACTCCGGGGAGAGACCCAGTACTTC.